The T cell receptor beta chain under discussion was sequenced for a study of T cells in localized non-small cell lung cancer. Losses at the gene ends were 4 bases for V and 7 bases for J; bases not matched to a gene: 7. In germline, CDR1 is SQVTM, CDR2 ANQGSEA. The CDR3 runs 13 residues. A few counts support this clone. The method was immunoSEQ multiplex PCR; TCRdb's version includes in-frame clones alone and lacks a portion of them. The data contain about 74,000 clones, roughly 80% of them seen just once; the ten biggest clones take up 1% to 1.5%. The chain couples TRBV29-1 to TRBJ1-1; 9 nucleotides line up with TRBD1. The specimen was peripheral blood, collected before any cancer treatment. This TCR derives from a female donor at least 60 years old with stage I lung adenocarcinoma. The CDR3 here is CSVVPGQGSEAFF. CDR3 coding DNA: TGCAGCGTTGTTCCGGGACAGGGCAGTGAAGCTTTCTTT.